This entry features one T cell receptor beta chain sequence. Its antigen is unknown. No base quality values were provided; no much bigger clone lies one nucleotide off. Relative to germline, V is missing 3 bases and J is missing 7 bases, with 12 bases of the junction outside any gene match. The CDR1 and CDR2 encoded by the germline V gene are KGHSH and LQKENI. From the cysteine up to the phenylalanine, the CDR3 has a length of 16 residues. Just the 48-base CDR3 DNA is kept, in frame starting at base 1. This record belongs to a study of T cell changes during pregnancy in multiple sclerosis (dated by TCRdb to the late 2010s). General notes on the study: The study examined how the T cell repertoire changed over the course of pregnancy in women with multiple sclerosis.

Library method: the immunoSEQ multiplex PCR assay. The source is immuneACCESS, and TCRdb retained only in-frame sequences with V and J called. Part of the clones is not carried over; for the studies checked, unresolved V genes explain less than half of this, and the remainder is unexplained. The sample profile shows about 38,000 clones; approximately 91% of them were found once. The biggest ten clones account for 0.37% of the sample. The source was CD4+ T cells from peripheral blood mononuclear cells, collected after pregnancy. The receptor chain draws on TRBV18 and TRBJ1-5, with 7 middle bases fitting TRBD1. This TCR derives from a female donor in good health, enrolled as a control in a pregnancy study. The sequenced DNA is TGTGCCAGCTCACCCAACAGGGGACGGGTTTCGCAGCCCCAGCATTTT. Protein translation: CASSPNRGRVSQPQHF. The variable domain in full, with residues beyond the CDR3 obtained from the reference TRBV18 and TRBJ1-5 genes, is NAGVMQNPRHLVRRRGQEARLRCSPMKGHSHVYWYRQLPEEGLKFMVYLQKENIIDESGMPKERFSAEFPKEGPSILRIQQVVRGDSAAYFCASSPNRGRVSQPQHFGDGTRLSIL.